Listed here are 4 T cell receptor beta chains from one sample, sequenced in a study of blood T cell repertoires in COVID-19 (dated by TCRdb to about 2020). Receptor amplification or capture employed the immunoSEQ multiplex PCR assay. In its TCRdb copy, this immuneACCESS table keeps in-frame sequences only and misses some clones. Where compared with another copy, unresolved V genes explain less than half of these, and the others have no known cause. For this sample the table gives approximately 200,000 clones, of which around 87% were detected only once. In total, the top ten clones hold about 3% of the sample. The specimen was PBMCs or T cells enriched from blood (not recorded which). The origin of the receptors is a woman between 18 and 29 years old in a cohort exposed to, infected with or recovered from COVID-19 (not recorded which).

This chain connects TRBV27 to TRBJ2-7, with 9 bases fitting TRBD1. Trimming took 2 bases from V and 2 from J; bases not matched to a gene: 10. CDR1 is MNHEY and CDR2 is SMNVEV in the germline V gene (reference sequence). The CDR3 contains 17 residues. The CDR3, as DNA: TGTGCCAGCAGTTTAACTCGTCGGGACAGGGCTCCCTACGAGCAGTACTTC. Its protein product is CASSLTRRDRAPYEQYF.

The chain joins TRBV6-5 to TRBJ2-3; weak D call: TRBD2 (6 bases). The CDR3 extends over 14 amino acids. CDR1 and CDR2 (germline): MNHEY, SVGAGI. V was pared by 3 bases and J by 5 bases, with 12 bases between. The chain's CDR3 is CASSYFGSGDTQYF. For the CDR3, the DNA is TGTGCCAGCAGTTATTTCGGGAGTGGAGATACGCAGTATTTT.

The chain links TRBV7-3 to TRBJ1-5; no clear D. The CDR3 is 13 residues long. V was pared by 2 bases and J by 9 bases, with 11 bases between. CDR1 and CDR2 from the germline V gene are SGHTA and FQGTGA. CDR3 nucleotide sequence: TGTGCCAGCAGCTTACCAGGTCCTGGGCCCCAGCATTTT. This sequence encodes CASSLPGPGPQHF.

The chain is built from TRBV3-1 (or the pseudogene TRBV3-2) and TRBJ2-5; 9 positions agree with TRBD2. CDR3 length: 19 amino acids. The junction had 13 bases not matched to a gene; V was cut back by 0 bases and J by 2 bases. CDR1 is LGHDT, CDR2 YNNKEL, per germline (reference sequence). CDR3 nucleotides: TGTGCCAGCAGCCAAGATCCCTCGGTAGCGGGGGTAAAACAAGAGACCCAGTACTTC. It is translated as CASSQDPSVAGVKQETQYF.